Following are 16 T cell receptor beta chains from one sample sequenced in a study of shared clonotypes between healthy human individuals. Data came from immunoSEQ multiplex PCR; TCRdb stores just in-frame clones and leaves some out. The sample carries roughly 2.2 million clones, approximately 93% recorded once. Sequences were obtained from naive CD4+ T cells from PBMCs. Noted subset: CD45RA+ positively selected. These receptors originate from a man aged 18-30 years in good health. Some clones in this sample may be carry-over from other donors' samples.

This sequence joins TRBV29-1 and TRBJ1-2; D perhaps matches TRBD1 (6 bases). Trimming removed 2 bases from V and 7 bases from J, with 14 bases in between. Germline lookup yields CDR1 SQVTM and CDR2 ANQGSEA. The CDR3 length is 13 residues. The CDR3, as DNA: TGCAGCGTTGAACGGGGGCGATTCGGTGGCTACACCTTC. This sequence encodes CSVERGRFGGYTF. Full variable domain (missing parts from reference TRBV29-1 and TRBJ1-2): SAVISQKPSRDICQRGTSLTIQCQVDSQVTMMFWYRQQPGQSLTLIATANQGSEATYESGFVIDKFPISRPNLTFSTLTVSNMSPEDSSIYLCSVERGRFGGYTFGSGTRLTVV.

The rearrangement uses TRBV4-1 and TRBJ2-6; possible D gene TRBD1, 6 bases. Per germline, CDR1 MGHRA and CDR2 YSYEKL. Trimming took off 3 bases at V and 0 bases at J, with 9 bases between the two ends. The CDR3 is made up of 16 amino acids. The CDR3 sequence: CASSQAGASGANVLTF. Written as DNA, the CDR3 is TGCGCCAGCAGCCAGGCAGGGGCCTCTGGGGCCAACGTCCTGACTTTC.

The chain joins TRBV5-1 to TRBJ2-7; D remains unclear. Germline V gene data show CDR1 as SGHRS and CDR2 as YFSETQ. The V end lost 1 base, the J end lost 10 bases, and 18 bases lay between the germline ends. This CDR3 has 14 residues. The CDR3 DNA sequence: TGCGCCAGCAGCTTGAGGCAGAGACTTGTCGACCAGTACTTC. Its translation: CASSLRQRLVDQYF.

V and J are TRBV27 and TRBJ2-5, with TRBD1 matching over 7 bases. The CDR3 has 14 amino acids. The trim removed 6 bases at V and 4 bases at J, leaving 8 bases unmatched. In germline, CDR1 is MNHEY, CDR2 SMNVEV (reference sequence). The CDR3 nucleotides read TGTGCCAGCAGCCCCGGACAGGTAGCAGAGACCCAGTACTTC. Translating it yields CASSPGQVAETQYF.

The chain has TRBV7-3 and TRBJ1-1; D call uncertain. The germline V gene encodes CDR1 SGHTA and CDR2 FQGTGA. V gave up 0 bases and J gave up 3 bases, with 11 bases separating them. The CDR3 spans 15 residues. The CDR3 nucleotides are TGTGCCAGCAGCTTAACCCCGGGGTCGGACACTGAAGCTTTCTTT. Translating it yields CASSLTPGSDTEAFF.

The rearrangement links TRBV30 to TRBJ1-2; D gene uncertain. The V gene's germline CDR1 is GTSNPN and CDR2 SVGIG (reference sequence). V shed 0 bases and J shed 2 bases, with 13 bases lying between them. The CDR3 extends over 15 amino acids. The CDR3 loop reads CAWSVMSGPNYGYTF. CDR3 DNA: TGTGCCTGGAGTGTTATGTCAGGTCCGAACTATGGCTACACCTTC.

The chain joins TRBV6-6 to TRBJ1-5, with a tentative D call TRBD1 (5 bases). Germline V CDR1 and CDR2: MNHNY, SVGAGI (reference sequence). Trimming stripped 6 bases from V and 2 bases from J, with 17 bases between. The CDR3 contains 16 residues. The CDR3 loop is CASRRLLGGGNQPQHF. The CDR3 DNA reads TGTGCCAGCAGGCGACTTCTCGGGGGGGGCAATCAGCCCCAGCATTTT.

In this sample, this clone turned up once. The rearrangement uses TRBV6-1 and TRBJ1-1; TRBD1 aligns across 8 bases. The J segment lost 1 base and the V segment lost 3 bases, leaving 4 bases of the junction unmatched. Germline CDR1 is MNHNS and CDR2 is SASEGT. The CDR3 has 15 amino acids. DNA for the CDR3: TGTGCCAGCAGTGACAGGGGGCGTAGGAACACTGAAGCTTTCTTT. It specifies CASSDRGRRNTEAFF.

Here the CDR3 reads CASSPDRGRIYGYTF. CDR3 coding DNA: TGTGCCAGCAGCCCTGACAGGGGGCGAATCTATGGCTACACCTTC. This chain joins TRBV6-5 and TRBJ1-2, with TRBD1 matching over 10 bases. The CDR3 spans 15 residues. Trimming at V came to 6 bases and at J to 4 bases, leaving 8 bases not matched to a gene. Germline V gene sequence: CDR1 MNHEY, CDR2 SVGAGI.

The V and J genes are TRBV27 and TRBJ1-2, with D possibly being TRBD1 (6 bases). Deletions cut 3 bases from V and 4 bases from J, with 12 bases between. The length of the CDR3 is 14 residues. Germline V CDR1 and CDR2: MNHEY, SMNVEV (reference sequence). This chain's CDR3 is CASSFLGDTYGYTF. CDR3 DNA: TGTGCCAGCAGTTTTCTTGGGGACACCTATGGCTACACCTTC.

The chain joins TRBV29-1 to TRBJ2-5; D is perhaps TRBD1 (6 bases). With the DNA end fitting TRBJ2-7 better, the J assignment may be wrong. This CDR3 has 14 amino acids. Germline CDR1 and CDR2: SQVTM and ANQGSEA. DNA for the CDR3: TGCAGCGTCCTAAAAGCGGACAGCTCCTACGAGCAGTACTTC. Translation: CSVLKADSSYEQYF.

This rearrangement joins TRBV15 to TRBJ2-2; a possible D gene is TRBD2 (6 bases). The germline V and J ends were trimmed by 6 bases and 1 base, with 15 bases remaining between them. The CDR3 runs 16 residues. CDR1 LNHNV and CDR2 YYDKDF come from the germline V gene (reference sequence). CDR3 sequence: CATRQRGLLNTGELFF. The CDR3 region has the DNA TGTGCCACCAGACAGAGGGGACTCCTGAACACCGGGGAGCTGTTTTTT.

This rearrangement joins TRBV28 to TRBJ1-3; D remains ambiguous. CDR3 size: 15 residues. Looked up from germline, CDR1 is MDHEN and CDR2 is SYDVKM. Trimming took off 6 bases at V and 0 bases at J, with 12 bases between the two ends. The CDR3 DNA reads as TGTGCCAGCAGCGCCCTCTATAACTCTGGAAACACCATATATTTT. Translated, it gives CASSALYNSGNTIYF.

J is TRBJ1-1 and V is TRBV28, with no clear D. This CDR3 contains 13 residues. The V end was cut by 7 bases, the J end by 3 bases, with 12 bases between. Per germline, CDR1 MDHEN and CDR2 SYDVKM. In DNA form, the CDR3 reads TGTGCCAGCACAGTGTCCCCCCACACTGAAGCTTTCTTT. This gives the protein CASTVSPHTEAFF.

The rearrangement uses TRBV9 and TRBJ2-1; a weak D match, TRBD1 (5 bases). The CDR3 covers 16 residues. Germline values: CDR1 SGDLS, CDR2 YYNGEE. Trimming left V 0 bases short and J 0 bases short, with 10 bases between. In DNA, the CDR3 is TGTGCCAGCAGCGTAGAGGGGAACCCCTCCTACAATGAGCAGTTCTTC. This translates into CASSVEGNPSYNEQFF. The whole variable domain, filled in from reference TRBV9 and TRBJ2-1, reads DSGVTQTPKHLITATGQRVTLRCSPRSGDLSVYWYQQSLDQGLQFLIQYYNGEERAKGNILERFSAQQFPDLHSELNLSSLELGDSALYFCASSVEGNPSYNEQFFGPGTRLTVL.

The rearrangement uses TRBV6-5 and TRBJ2-1; D not resolved. Germline assignment: CDR1 MNHEY and CDR2 SVGAGI. V dropped 4 bases and J dropped 7 bases, with 5 bases sitting between them. This CDR3 comprises 11 residues. DNA of the CDR3: TGTGCCAGCAGTTCTCCTAATGAGCAGTTCTTC. Residues: CASSSPNEQFF.